A selection of T cell receptor beta chains follows, all from one sample in a study of T cells in tuberculosis. Assay: immunoSEQ multiplex PCR; the TCRdb copy retains only in-frame clones and omits some. There are about 59,000 clones in the sample; approximately 81% occur only once, and 9.5% to 15% lies in the top ten. Sample: CD1b-GMM tetramer-negative cells sorted from PBMCs. These receptors all come from an adult woman with latent tuberculosis. Each CDR3 is given with its conserved first and last residue. The D gene is left open where the match is weak. Clone size is stated in some rows and not others, as once, few, many or a class when expanded.

DNA | CDR3 | J | V | size | D
TGTGCCAGCAGTGACCGCGGGGGGTCGTCCTCCTACAATGAGCAGTTCTTC | CASSDRGGSSSYNEQFF | TRBJ2-1 | TRBV2 | - | TRBD2
TGTGCCAGCAGTTTCCTAGCGGGGGCCGCATACGAGCAGTACTTC | CASSFLAGAAYEQYF | TRBJ2-7 | TRBV27 | - | TRBD2
TGTGCCAGCAGCTTAGGCCTGGGCGGGGTCGATTACAATGAGCAGTTCTTC | CASSLGLGGVDYNEQFF | TRBJ2-1 | TRBV11-3 | - | -
TGTGCCAGCTCACCACAAGGGGCCGGTTCACCCCTCCACTTT | CASSPQGAGSPLHF | TRBJ1-6 | TRBV18 | - | -
TGTGGCTCCGGTAGCTCCTACAATGAGCAGTTCTTC | CGSGSSYNEQFF | TRBJ2-1 | TRBV19 | - | -
TGTGCCAGCAGCTTAGGTCTAGCGGGGAGTGGGCAGTTCTTC | CASSLGLAGSGQFF | TRBJ2-1 | TRBV11-2 | - | TRBD2
TGTGCCAGCTCACCTTTGCCCGAGTCCACCATATATTTT | CASSPLPESTIYF | TRBJ1-3 | TRBV18 | - | -
TGTGCCAGTAGTATACAGGGATCTCCAGGGGAGACCCAGTACTTC | CASSIQGSPGETQYF | TRBJ2-5 | TRBV19 | - | -
TGTGCCAGCAGTTACGACAGGGGGGGTTCACCCCTCCACTTT | CASSYDRGGSPLHF | TRBJ1-6 | TRBV6-5 | - | TRBD1
TGCGCCAGCAGCCACCAGCAGGACTCTGGAAACACCATATATTTT | CASSHQQDSGNTIYF | TRBJ1-3 | TRBV4-3 | - | -
TGTGCCAGCAGTTCGACAGGGATAGGTACGCAGTATTTT | CASSSTGIGTQYF | TRBJ2-3 | TRBV27 | - | TRBD1
TGTGCCAGTAGTATAGGGCCACAAGAGACCCAGTACTTC | CASSIGPQETQYF | TRBJ2-5 | TRBV19 | - | -
TGTGCCAGCAGTTTACTTCCGGGGACAGAGAACGACATTTCTATCGAGTACTTC | CASSLLPGTENDISIEYF | TRBJ2-7 | TRBV28 | once | TRBD1
TGTGCCAGCAGCTCCCCCCGGGGGGGCAACAACGAGCAGTACTTC | CASSSPRGGNNEQYF | TRBJ2-7 | TRBV7-2 | - | TRBD2
TGTGCCAGCAGTTCCAGCGGGAGGAGTTGGAGCTCCTACAATGAGCAGTTCTTC | CASSSSGRSWSSYNEQFF | TRBJ2-1 | TRBV11-2 | - | TRBD2
TGTGCCAGCAGTTTGGGAGGCCCAGATACGCAGTATTTT | CASSLGGPDTQYF | TRBJ2-3 | TRBV27 | - | -
TGCAGCGTTGGTTTGATGGGGGGGAGGGGGGACGAGCAGTACTTC | CSVGLMGGRGDEQYF | TRBJ2-7 | TRBV29-1 | few | -
TGTGCCAGCTCACTAGGGACAGGGGGTACTGAAGCTTTCTTT | CASSLGTGGTEAFF | TRBJ1-1 | TRBV18 | - | TRBD1
TGTGCCAGTAGTGGGAATCTGGGGCCGAATGAGCAGTTCTTC | CASSGNLGPNEQFF | TRBJ2-1 | TRBV19 | - | -
TGTGCCAGCAACCAACGGGGGGGGAACACTGAAGCTTTCTTT | CASNQRGGNTEAFF | TRBJ1-1 | TRBV28 | few | -
TGTGCCAGCAAAGTAGGGAGGGGCCAAGAGACCCAGTACTTC | CASKVGRGQETQYF | TRBJ2-5 | TRBV6-1 | - | TRBD2
TGTGCCAGCTCACCGGCACAGGGCGAAGAAAAACTGTTTTTT | CASSPAQGEEKLFF | TRBJ1-4 | TRBV18 | - | -
TGTGCCAGCAGCTCCTTCCGGGGATGGGCCAAAAACATTCAGTACTTC | CASSSFRGWAKNIQYF | TRBJ2-4 | TRBV7-9 | - | -
TGTGCCAGCAGCGGAGGAATCTCTAATGAAAAACTGTTTTTT | CASSGGISNEKLFF | TRBJ1-4 | TRBV2 | - | -
TGTGCCAGCAGCGGGGGACAGGGACTTATTTCTGGGGCCAACGTCCTGACTTTC | CASSGGQGLISGANVLTF | TRBJ2-6 | TRBV11-3 | - | TRBD1
TGTGCCATCTCTCCCGGGGCTAGCGGCATTCAGTACTTC | CAISPGASGIQYF | TRBJ2-4 | TRBV10-3 | - | TRBD2
TGTGCCAGCAGCTTGGAGCGGACAGGGTGGGCAGATACGCAGTATTTT | CASSLERTGWADTQYF | TRBJ2-3 | TRBV5-8 | - | TRBD1
TGTGCCAGCAGCGCGGGACTAGCTGGGCCAGATACGCAGTATTTT | CASSAGLAGPDTQYF | TRBJ2-3 | TRBV9 | - | TRBD2
TGTGCTAGTGGTTTGGGGCCGGCAGGGTCCTACAATGAGCAGTTCTTC | CASGLGPAGSYNEQFF | TRBJ2-1 | TRBV12-5 | - | -
TGTGCCAGCTCACCATCTTCGGGGGGGCTCACTGAAGCTTTCTTT | CASSPSSGGLTEAFF | TRBJ1-1 | TRBV18 | - | -
TGTGCCAGCAGACCGTTCCGGGACAGGGGAAATGGCTACACCTTC | CASRPFRDRGNGYTF | TRBJ1-2 | TRBV2 | once | TRBD1
TGCGCCAGCAGCCAAGAGCTAGCCCGGGAGACCCAGTACTTC | CASSQELARETQYF | TRBJ2-5 | TRBV4-3 | few | -
TGCGCCAGCAGCCAAGTAGTCCCCTCGAGAAGCGGGGGATTCAATGAGCAGTTCTTC | CASSQVVPSRSGGFNEQFF | TRBJ2-1 | TRBV4-3 | - | TRBD2